This is a list of T cell receptor beta chains from one sample in a study of Graves' ophthalmopathy and Graves' hyperthyroidism. A single record per CDR3 protein comes from TCRdb applying MiXCR to the multiplex PCR reads. This sample has approximately 380,000 distinct CDR3 sequences, with around 20% found just once. The sample taken for sequencing was peripheral blood. These receptor sequences come from a woman under 30 with stable Graves' hyperthyroidism. Both conserved end residues are part of each CDR3. Each record gives: V gene, D gene, J gene, clone size, CDR3 DNA, CDR3 protein. A D gene is named only where the DNA matches it firmly. Clone sizes are given selectively: once, few, many, or a class where the clone is expanded.

V: TRBV4-3; D: NA; J: TRBJ1-5; size: many; DNA: TGCGCCAGCAGCCAAGATATCCAGGGGAAACAGCCCCAGCATTTT; CDR3: CASSQDIQGKQPQHF
V: TRBV25-1; D: NA; J: TRBJ1-2; size: many; DNA: TGTGCCAGCAGTGGGTCGACACGGAACTATGGCTACACCTTC; CDR3: CASSGSTRNYGYTF
V: TRBV3-1; D: NA; J: TRBJ2-7; size: few; DNA: TGTGCCAGCAGCCAAGATCGTTGGCGGGGCCGCGAATACGAGCAGTACTTC; CDR3: CASSQDRWRGREYEQYF
V: TRBV27; D: TRBD1; J: TRBJ2-7; size: many; DNA: TGTGCCAGCAGTTTGCGGACAGGGCCCTACGAGCAGTACTTC; CDR3: CASSLRTGPYEQYF
V: TRBV6-5; D: NA; J: TRBJ1-2; size: NA; DNA: TGTGCCAGCAGTTACGCCGGGGAGGATGGCTACACCTTC; CDR3: CASSYAGEDGYTF
V: TRBV11-2; D: NA; J: TRBJ2-2; size: NA; DNA: TGTGCCAGCAGCTTAGAATTCCCAGGCCCGAACACCGGGGAGCTGTTTTTT; CDR3: CASSLEFPGPNTGELFF
V: TRBV10-3; D: TRBD1; J: TRBJ2-7; size: many; DNA: TGTGCCATCAGTGAGGACAGGGGGCTCGAGCAGTACTTC; CDR3: CAISEDRGLEQYF
V: TRBV29-1; D: NA; J: TRBJ1-2; size: many; DNA: TGCAGCGTTGAGTCAGCGACCTATGGCTACACCTTC; CDR3: CSVESATYGYTF
V: TRBV28; D: NA; J: TRBJ2-7; size: many; DNA: TGTGCCAGCAGTTTAAGGCGAGGTGGCTACGAGCAGTACTTC; CDR3: CASSLRRGGYEQYF
V: TRBV27; D: NA; J: TRBJ2-7; size: many; DNA: TGTGCCAGCAGTTCCCGGGGCACCTCCTACGAGCAGTACTTC; CDR3: CASSSRGTSYEQYF
V: TRBV12-3/TRBV12-4; D: NA; J: TRBJ2-7; size: NA; DNA: TGTGCCAGCAGTTTTAAATGGGATAGCGAGCAGTACTTC; CDR3: CASSFKWDSEQYF
V: TRBV7-8; D: NA; J: TRBJ2-7; size: many; DNA: TGTGCCAGCAGCACTCGGGACATGAGTTCCTACGAGCAGTACTTC; CDR3: CASSTRDMSSYEQYF
V: TRBV28; D: NA; J: TRBJ1-2; size: many; DNA: TGTGCCAGCAGTTCCGGGACGGGAGGCTACACCTTC; CDR3: CASSSGTGGYTF
V: TRBV12-3/TRBV12-4; D: NA; J: TRBJ2-6; size: many; DNA: TGTGCCAGTGGCTTTGGGGCCAACGTCCTGACTTTC; CDR3: CASGFGANVLTF
V: TRBV6-1; D: TRBD2; J: TRBJ2-2; size: many; DNA: TGTGCCAGCAGGGCTAGCGGGAGGAACACCGGGGAGCTGTTTTTT; CDR3: CASRASGRNTGELFF
V: TRBV20-1; D: TRBD2; J: TRBJ2-2; size: NA; DNA: TGCAGTGCTAGAGACCCTAGCGGGAAGACCGGGGAGCTGTTTTTT; CDR3: CSARDPSGKTGELFF
V: TRBV27; D: NA; J: TRBJ1-1; size: NA; DNA: TGTGCCAGCAGTCCCCGTATTTACACTGAATCTTTCTTT; CDR3: CASSPRIYTESFF
V: TRBV11-1; D: TRBD2; J: TRBJ2-4; size: many; DNA: TGTGCCAGCAGCTCTGGACTAGCGGGAGGGGGACAAAACATTCAGTACTTC; CDR3: CASSSGLAGGGQNIQYF
V: TRBV30; D: NA; J: TRBJ2-5; size: NA; DNA: TGTGCCTGGAGTGTAAAACAGGGCTCCGAGACCCAGTACTTC; CDR3: CAWSVKQGSETQYF
V: TRBV7-8; D: NA; J: TRBJ1-5; size: NA; DNA: TGTGCCAGCAGCTTACGCGTTGACAGCAATCAGCCCCAGCATTTT; CDR3: CASSLRVDSNQPQHF
V: TRBV30; D: NA; J: TRBJ1-5; size: many; DNA: TGTGCCTGGAGCTGGGACTACAATCAGCCCCAGCATTTT; CDR3: CAWSWDYNQPQHF
V: TRBV30; D: NA; J: TRBJ2-5; size: NA; DNA: TGTGCCTGGACGGGAACCGGACAAGAGACCCAGTACTTC; CDR3: CAWTGTGQETQYF
V: TRBV6-9; D: NA; J: TRBJ1-3; size: NA; DNA: TGTGCCAGCAGTAACCTTGACAGAGACTCTGGAAACACCATATATTTT; CDR3: CASSNLDRDSGNTIYF
V: TRBV7-9; D: TRBD1; J: TRBJ2-5; size: NA; DNA: TGTGCCAGCAGCCGCTTTCTAGGACAGGGGGCAGGGACCCAGTACTTC; CDR3: CASSRFLGQGAGTQYF
V: TRBV12-3/TRBV12-4; D: NA; J: TRBJ1-1; size: many; DNA: TGTGCCAGCCAGGGGCCACGTACGAACACTGAAGCTTTCTTT; CDR3: CASQGPRTNTEAFF
V: TRBV14; D: TRBD2; J: TRBJ2-5; size: many; DNA: TGTGCCAGCAGCCAGCCTCCGGGACTAGCGTGGCAAGAGACCCAGTACTTC; CDR3: CASSQPPGLAWQETQYF
V: TRBV6-2/TRBV6-3; D: NA; J: TRBJ1-3; size: NA; DNA: TGTGCCAGCAGACCCGACGGATACTCTGGAAACACCATATATTTT; CDR3: CASRPDGYSGNTIYF
V: TRBV6-1; D: NA; J: TRBJ2-7; size: NA; DNA: TGTGCCGCCTCGGACAGCTCCGAAGGGTACGAGCAGTACTTC; CDR3: CAASDSSEGYEQYF
V: TRBV12-3/TRBV12-4; D: NA; J: TRBJ1-3; size: many; DNA: TGTGCCAGCCAATTGGGAGCGAACTCTGGAAACACCATATATTTT; CDR3: CASQLGANSGNTIYF
V: TRBV30; D: NA; J: TRBJ2-7; size: many; DNA: TGTGCCTGGGAAACGGGACTCTCCTACGAGCAGTACTTC; CDR3: CAWETGLSYEQYF
V: TRBV12-3/TRBV12-4; D: TRBD1; J: TRBJ2-7; size: many; DNA: TGTGCCAGCACTCCCGGGGTTGGACAGGGGGCGCCCGAGCAGTACTTC; CDR3: CASTPGVGQGAPEQYF
V: TRBV6-1; D: TRBD2; J: TRBJ2-7; size: many; DNA: TGTGCCAGCAGTCCCGGGACTAGCGGGAGGGGGTACGAGCAGTACTTC; CDR3: CASSPGTSGRGYEQYF
V: TRBV28; D: NA; J: TRBJ2-2; size: many; DNA: TGTGCCAGCAGTTATCCTCTAGGCAGGCGGAACACCGGGGAGCTGTTTTTT; CDR3: CASSYPLGRRNTGELFF
V: TRBV6-1; D: NA; J: TRBJ1-3; size: many; DNA: TGTGCCAGCAGCGGACGGGCCTCTGGAAACACCATATATTTT; CDR3: CASSGRASGNTIYF
V: TRBV7-9; D: NA; J: TRBJ1-1; size: many; DNA: TGTGCCAGCAGCTTAGAGGCAGGGGAGGCTTTCTTT; CDR3: CASSLEAGEAFF
V: TRBV29-1; D: NA; J: TRBJ1-2; size: many; DNA: TGCAGCGTTGCCACCGGGGGCTATGGCTACACCTTC; CDR3: CSVATGGYGYTF
V: TRBV3-1; D: NA; J: TRBJ2-7; size: few; DNA: TGTGCCAGCAGCCAAGATCAAGTGACGACCTTC; CDR3: CASSQDQVTTF
V: TRBV20-1; D: TRBD2; J: TRBJ2-7; size: many; DNA: TGCAGTGCTAGAGATGGGTCTAGCGGGACCTACGAGCAGTACTTC; CDR3: CSARDGSSGTYEQYF